Below, one T cell receptor (beta chain) is given with its context. Its antigen is unknown. This entry comes from a study of cytomegalovirus exposure and HLA in healthy donors. 13 Jbeta primers and 60 Vbeta primers were used for the PCR. Original data processing: Later work found 65 million to 85 million unique TCR beta chains, with about 10 million shared. Clones were sequenced by immunoSEQ multiplex PCR, and TCRdb holds only the in-frame ones, with some missing. That table supplies the V and J calls and clone size; D and trimming were determined from the DNA. The sample carries approximately 160,000 clones, approximately 80% recorded once. Findings and limits, study-wide: In an earlier analysis, most TCR beta V segments were productive about 87% or about 30% of the time. Reportedly, a later analysis found an Asian-associated ancestry cluster had fewer N-insertions than the approximately 700-donor mean.

The CDR3 consists of 17 residues. The germline CDR1 and CDR2 sequences are SGHAT and FQNNGV. V shed 5 bases and J 0 bases; nucleotides not matched to a gene: 9. The clonotype originates from a woman aged 40 to 49 in good health and CMV-seropositive. V gene TRBV11-2 combines with J gene TRBJ1-1; 10 nucleotides line up with TRBD1. The sample comprised PBMCs. CDR3 bases: TGTGCCAGCAGCGGAGACAGGGGGCCATTAATGAACACTGAAGCTTTCTTT. Amino acid sequence: CASSGDRGPLMNTEAFF.